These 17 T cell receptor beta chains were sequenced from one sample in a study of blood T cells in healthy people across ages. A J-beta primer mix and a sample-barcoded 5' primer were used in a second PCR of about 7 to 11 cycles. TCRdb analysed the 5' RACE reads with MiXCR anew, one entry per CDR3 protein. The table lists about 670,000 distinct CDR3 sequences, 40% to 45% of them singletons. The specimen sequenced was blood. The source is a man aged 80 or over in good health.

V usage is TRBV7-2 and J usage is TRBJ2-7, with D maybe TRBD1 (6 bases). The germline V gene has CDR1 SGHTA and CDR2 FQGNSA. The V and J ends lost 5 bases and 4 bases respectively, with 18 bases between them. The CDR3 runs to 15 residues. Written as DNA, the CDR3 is TGTGCCAGCAGCACCCCTAGTCAGGGGCTATACGAGCAGTACTTC. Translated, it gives CASSTPSQGLYEQYF.

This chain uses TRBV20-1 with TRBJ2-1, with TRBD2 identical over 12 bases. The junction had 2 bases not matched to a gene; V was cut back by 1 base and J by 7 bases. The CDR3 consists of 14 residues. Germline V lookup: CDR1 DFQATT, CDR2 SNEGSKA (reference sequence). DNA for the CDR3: TGCAGTGCTAGAGGTGGACTAGCGGGGAATGAGCAGTTCTTC. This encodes CSARGGLAGNEQFF.

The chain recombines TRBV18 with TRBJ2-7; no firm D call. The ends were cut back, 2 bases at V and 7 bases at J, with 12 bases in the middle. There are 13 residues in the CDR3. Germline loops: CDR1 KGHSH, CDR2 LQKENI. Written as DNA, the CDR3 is TGTGCCAGCTCACCAGGGTTGGAAGGGGAGCAGTACTTC. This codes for CASSPGLEGEQYF.

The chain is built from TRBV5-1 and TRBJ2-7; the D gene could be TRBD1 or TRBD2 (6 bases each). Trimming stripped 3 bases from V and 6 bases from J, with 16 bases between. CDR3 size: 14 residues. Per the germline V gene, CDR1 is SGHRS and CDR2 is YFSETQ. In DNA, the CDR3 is TGCGCCAGCAGCTCGGGACGGGGGCTGGTCGAGCAGTACTTC. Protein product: CASSSGRGLVEQYF.

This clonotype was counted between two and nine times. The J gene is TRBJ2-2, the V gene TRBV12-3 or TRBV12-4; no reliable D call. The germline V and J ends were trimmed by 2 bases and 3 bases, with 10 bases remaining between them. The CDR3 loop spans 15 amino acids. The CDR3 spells CASSLSTAHTGELFF. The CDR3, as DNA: TGTGCCAGCAGTTTAAGTACCGCTCACACCGGGGAGCTGTTTTTT.

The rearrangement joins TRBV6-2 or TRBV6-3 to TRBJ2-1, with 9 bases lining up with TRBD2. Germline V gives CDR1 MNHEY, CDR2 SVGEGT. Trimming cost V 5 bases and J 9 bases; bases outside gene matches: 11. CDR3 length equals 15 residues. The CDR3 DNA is TGTGCCAGCAGTCCGCGACGGGCGGGGGGGCTTGAGCAGTTCTTC. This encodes CASSPRRAGGLEQFF.

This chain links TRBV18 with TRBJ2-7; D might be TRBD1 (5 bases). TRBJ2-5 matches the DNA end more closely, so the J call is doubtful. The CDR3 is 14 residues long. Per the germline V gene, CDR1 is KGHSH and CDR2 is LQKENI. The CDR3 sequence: CASQYGQQQETQYF. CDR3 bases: TGTGCCAGCCAATACGGACAACAACAAGAGACCCAGTACTTC.

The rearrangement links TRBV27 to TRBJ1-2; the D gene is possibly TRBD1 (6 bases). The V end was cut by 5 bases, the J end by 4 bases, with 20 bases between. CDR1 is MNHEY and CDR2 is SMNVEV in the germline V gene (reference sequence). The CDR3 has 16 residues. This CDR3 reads CASSGAGEMGSYGYTF. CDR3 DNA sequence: TGTGCCAGCAGTGGGGCAGGGGAAATGGGTAGCTATGGCTACACCTTC.

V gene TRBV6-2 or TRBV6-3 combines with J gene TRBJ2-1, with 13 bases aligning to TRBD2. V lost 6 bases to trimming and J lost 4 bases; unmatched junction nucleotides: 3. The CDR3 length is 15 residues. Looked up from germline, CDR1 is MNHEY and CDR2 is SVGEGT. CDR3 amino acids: CASRLAGGLYNEQFF. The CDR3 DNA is TGTGCCAGCAGACTAGCGGGGGGGCTATACAATGAGCAGTTCTTC.

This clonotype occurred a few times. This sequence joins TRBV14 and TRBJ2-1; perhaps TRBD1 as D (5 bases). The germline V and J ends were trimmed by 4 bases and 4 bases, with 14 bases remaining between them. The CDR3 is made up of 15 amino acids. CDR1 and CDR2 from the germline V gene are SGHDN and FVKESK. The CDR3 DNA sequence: TGTGCCAGCAGCCTCCTAGGGGCGGCTTACAATGAGCAGTTCTTC. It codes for CASSLLGAAYNEQFF.

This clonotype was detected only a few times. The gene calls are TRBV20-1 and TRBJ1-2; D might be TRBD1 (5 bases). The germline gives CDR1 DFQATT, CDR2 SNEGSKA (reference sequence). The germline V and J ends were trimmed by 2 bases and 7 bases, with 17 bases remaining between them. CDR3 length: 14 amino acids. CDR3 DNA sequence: TGCAGTGCTAGAAATCCGGGGGAACTTGGTGGCTACACCTTC. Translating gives CSARNPGELGGYTF.

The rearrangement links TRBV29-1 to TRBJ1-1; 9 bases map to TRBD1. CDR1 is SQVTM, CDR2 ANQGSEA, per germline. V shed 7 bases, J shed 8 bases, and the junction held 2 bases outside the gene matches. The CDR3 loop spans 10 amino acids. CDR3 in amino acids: CSAGTGEAFF. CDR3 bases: TGCAGCGCTGGGACAGGGGAAGCTTTCTTT.

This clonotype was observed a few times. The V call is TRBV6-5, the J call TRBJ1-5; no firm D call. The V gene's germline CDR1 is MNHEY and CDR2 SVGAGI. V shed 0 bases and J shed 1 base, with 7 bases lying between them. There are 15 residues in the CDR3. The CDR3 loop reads CASSYSKISNQPQHF. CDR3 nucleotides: TGTGCCAGCAGTTACTCGAAGATAAGCAATCAGCCCCAGCATTTT.

The CDR3 nucleotides are TGCAGTGCTAACCGGGACAGCAACTATGGCTACACCTTC. Residues: CSANRDSNYGYTF. The chain uses TRBV20-1 and TRBJ1-2, with 7 nucleotides matching TRBD1. V lost 4 bases, J lost 2 bases, and 4 bases stayed unmatched. This CDR3 has 13 amino acids. Germline V CDR1 and CDR2: DFQATT, SNEGSKA (reference sequence).

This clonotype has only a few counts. DNA of the CDR3: TGTGCCAGCAGCCAATCACTAGAACGCACAGATACGCAGTATTTT. It encodes CASSQSLERTDTQYF. V usage is TRBV7-2 and J usage is TRBJ2-3, with a weak D call TRBD2 (5 bases). Germline lookup yields CDR1 SGHTA and CDR2 FQGNSA. The CDR3 spans 15 residues. The V gene lost 5 bases and the J gene lost 1 base, with 13 bases spanning the gap.

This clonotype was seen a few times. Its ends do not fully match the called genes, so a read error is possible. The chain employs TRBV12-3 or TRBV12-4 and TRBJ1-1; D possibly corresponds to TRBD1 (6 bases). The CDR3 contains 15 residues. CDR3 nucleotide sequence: TGTGCCGGCAGTCCCCCCGGGGGGGCGAACACTGAAGCTTTCTTT. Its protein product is CAGSPPGGANTEAFF.

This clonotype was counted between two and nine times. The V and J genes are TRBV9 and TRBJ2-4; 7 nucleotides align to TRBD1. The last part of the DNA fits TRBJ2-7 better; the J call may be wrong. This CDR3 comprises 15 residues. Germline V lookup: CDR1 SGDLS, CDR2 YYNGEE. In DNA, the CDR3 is TGTGCCAGCAGCGTAGCAGCGCAGGGGGTGTACGAGCAGTACTTC. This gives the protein CASSVAAQGVYEQYF.